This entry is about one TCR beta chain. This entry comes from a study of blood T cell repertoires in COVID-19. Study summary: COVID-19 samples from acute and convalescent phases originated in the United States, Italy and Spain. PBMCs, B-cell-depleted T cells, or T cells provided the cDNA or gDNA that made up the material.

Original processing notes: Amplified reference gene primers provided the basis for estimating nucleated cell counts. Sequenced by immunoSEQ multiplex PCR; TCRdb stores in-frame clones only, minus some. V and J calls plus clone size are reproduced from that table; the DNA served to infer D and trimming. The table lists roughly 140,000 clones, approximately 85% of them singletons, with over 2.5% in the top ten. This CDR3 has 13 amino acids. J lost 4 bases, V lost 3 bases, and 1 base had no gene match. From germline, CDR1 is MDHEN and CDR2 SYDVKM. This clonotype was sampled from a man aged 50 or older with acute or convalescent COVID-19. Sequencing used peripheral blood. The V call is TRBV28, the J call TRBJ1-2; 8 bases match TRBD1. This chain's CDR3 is CASSFDRGYGYTF. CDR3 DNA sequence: TGTGCCAGCAGTTTCGACAGGGGCTATGGCTACACCTTC.